The 13 T cell receptor beta chains given below trace back to one sample, sequenced in a study of cytomegalovirus exposure and HLA in healthy donors. The PCR was carried out with 60 Vbeta primers and 13 Jbeta primers. TCRdb's table, derived via immunoSEQ multiplex PCR, lists solely in-frame clones and lacks some. The profile covers about 130,000 clones, with 60% to 80% appearing a single time and around 4.2% taken by the ten largest. Sequencing input: PBMCs. These receptor sequences come from a man between 50 and 59 years old in good health and CMV-seropositive.

The gene calls are TRBV21-1 and TRBJ2-3; no check of the table's D call, TRBD2, against the DNA was made. TRBV21-1 has pseudogene status. This CDR3 comprises 16 residues. CDR3: CATHRLSGSSTDTQYF. The DNA for the CDR3 is TGTGCCACGCACAGGCTGAGCGGGTCCAGCACAGATACGCAGTATTTT.

The rearrangement uses TRBV9 and TRBJ1-3; D uncertain. The CDR3 consists of 13 residues. V lost 0 bases and J lost 2, with 3 bases in between. Germline V gene data show CDR1 as SGDLS and CDR2 as YYNGEE. The CDR3 DNA reads TGTGCCAGCAGCGTAGTTACTGGAAACACCATATATTTT. Amino acids: CASSVVTGNTIYF.

This clone was seen once. The chain couples TRBV6-5 to TRBJ1-2, with 8 bases lining up with TRBD1. Germline loops: CDR1 MNHEY, CDR2 SVGAGI. The CDR3 contains 15 residues. V was clipped by 1 base and J by 6 bases; unmatched bases: 7. CDR3 in amino acids: CASSYFRTGLDGYTF. The CDR3 coding sequence is TGTGCCAGCAGTTACTTCCGGACAGGGCTCGATGGCTACACCTTC.

The rearrangement joins TRBV19 to TRBJ1-5, with a tentative D call TRBD1 (6 bases). CDR3 length equals 17 residues. V gave up 8 bases and J gave up 1 base, with 21 bases separating them. CDR1 and CDR2 (germline): LNHDA, SQIVND (reference sequence). The CDR3 protein is CASQRQGMMGSNQPQHF. The CDR3 DNA reads TGTGCCAGTCAAAGGCAGGGGATGATGGGAAGCAATCAGCCCCAGCATTTT.

V and J are TRBV14 and TRBJ2-7; 10 bases fit TRBD1. This CDR3 is 14 amino acids long. The germline CDR1 and CDR2 sequences are SGHDN and FVKESK. V was clipped by 4 bases and J by 10 bases; unmatched bases: 10. The CDR3 region is CASSPRTGGGGQYF. The CDR3 region has the DNA TGTGCCAGCAGCCCCCGGACAGGGGGGGGCGGACAGTACTTC.

The chain uses TRBV4-1 and TRBJ1-5; D call uncertain. V was shortened by 0 bases and J by 7 bases, with 16 bases between the two germline ends. There are 16 residues in the CDR3. Germline CDR1 MGHRA, CDR2 YSYEKL. The CDR3 region has the DNA TGCGCCAGCAGCCAAGACCCTCCGGGGAGTGGCCAGCCCCAGCATTTT. Encoded protein: CASSQDPPGSGQPQHF.

The genes are TRBV6-1 and TRBJ2-7; D gene uncertain. Germline CDR1 MNHNS, CDR2 SASEGT. The CDR3 has 16 amino acids. V was trimmed by 1 base and J by 2 bases, leaving 15 bases between them. The DNA for the CDR3 is TGTGCCAGCAGTGAAGGCCCAGACATCTTTACCTACGAGCAGTACTTC. Translated, it gives CASSEGPDIFTYEQYF.

The genes are TRBV19 and TRBJ2-7; D is unclear. Germline V gene lookup returns CDR1 LNHDA and CDR2 SQIVND (reference sequence). The CDR3 runs to 11 residues. Deletions cut 8 bases from V and 1 base from J, with 6 bases between. The CDR3 nucleotides are TGTGCCAGTTTCCGGTCCTACGAGCAGTACTTC. Translation: CASFRSYEQYF.

V usage is TRBV6-5 and J usage is TRBJ2-7; TRBD2 matches at 8 bases. CDR1 and CDR2 (germline): MNHEY, SVGAGI. The CDR3 is made up of 14 amino acids. V lost 7 bases and J lost 0; bases outside the gene matches: 5. The chain's CDR3 is CASMVLAGSYEQYF. In DNA form, the CDR3 reads TGTGCCAGCATGGTCCTAGCGGGCTCCTACGAGCAGTACTTC.

This chain uses TRBV18 with TRBJ2-4, with D maybe TRBD2 (5 bases). Germline V gene data show CDR1 as KGHSH and CDR2 as LQKENI. The CDR3 covers 13 residues. The V end lost 2 bases, the J end lost 7 bases, and 9 bases lay between the germline ends. This CDR3 reads CASSPSGNNIQYF. CDR3 in DNA: TGTGCCAGCTCACCATCCGGGAATAACATTCAGTACTTC.

This chain links TRBV15 with TRBJ1-4; D remains ambiguous. Trimming shortened V by 1 base and J by 8 bases, and 11 bases separated the two germline ends. Germline CDR1 reads LNHNV; CDR2 reads YYDKDF (reference sequence). The CDR3 extends over 14 amino acids. CDR3 DNA: TGTGCCACCAGCAGAGGTGGCGTGGAGGAAAAACTGTTTTTT. Protein sequence: CATSRGGVEEKLFF.

V gene TRBV7-2 combines with J gene TRBJ2-5, with D possibly TRBD1 on 5 matching bases. The V end lost 0 bases, the J end lost 1 base, and 6 bases lay between the germline ends. The CDR3 spans 14 residues. Per the germline V gene, CDR1 is SGHTA and CDR2 is FQGNSA. The CDR3 region has the DNA TGTGCCAGCAGCTTAGCGGGGCCCCAAGAGACCCAGTACTTC. Protein: CASSLAGPQETQYF.

This chain links TRBV6-5 with TRBJ2-1, with TRBD2 matching over 7 bases. CDR1 and CDR2 (germline): MNHEY, SVGAGI. Germline trimming cut 7 bases from V and 8 bases from J; bases unmatched to any gene: 14. CDR3 length equals 15 residues. The CDR3 nucleotides are TGTGCCAGCAATCCTCTGGGGAGGGGTCGCGATGAGCAGTTCTTC. It encodes CASNPLGRGRDEQFF.